One and the same sample provided the 25 T cell receptor beta chains below, sequenced in a study of blood T cell repertoires in COVID-19. Libraries were prepared by immunoSEQ multiplex PCR; TCRdb keeps only in-frame clonotypes and omits some of them. The profile covers some 90,000 clones, with approximately 89% appearing a single time and more than 2% taken by the ten largest. The sample consisted of peripheral blood. The source of these receptors is a man aged 45-65 years with acute or convalescent COVID-19.

This sequence joins TRBV7-3 and TRBJ2-3; 7 nucleotides match TRBD2. Germline values: CDR1 SGHTA, CDR2 FQGTGA. This CDR3 contains 14 residues. V gave up 4 bases and J gave up 1 base; unmatched junction bases: 2. Here the CDR3 reads CASSSSGRTDTQYF. CDR3 nucleotides: TGTGCCAGCAGCTCTAGCGGCCGCACAGATACGCAGTATTTT.

The chain links TRBV2 to TRBJ2-7; 7 bases are shared with TRBD1. CDR3 length: 14 amino acids. CDR1 and CDR2 from the germline V gene are SNHLY and FYNNEI. Trimming at V came to 6 bases and at J to 3 bases, leaving 8 bases not matched to a gene. The CDR3 DNA follows: TGTGCCAGCAGAGGGGACAGCACCTACTACGAGCAGTACTTC. Translating it yields CASRGDSTYYEQYF.

V and J are TRBV9 and TRBJ2-3; D not resolved. The CDR3 length is 16 residues. V lost 3 bases to trimming and J lost 6 bases, with 20 bases between them. Per germline, CDR1 SGDLS and CDR2 YYNGEE. CDR3 region: CASSGTNLGPVDTQYF. The CDR3 bases are TGTGCCAGCAGCGGTACTAACCTAGGCCCCGTGGATACGCAGTATTTT.

The gene calls are TRBV6-6 and TRBJ2-6; TRBD1 agrees at 9 bases. CDR1 and CDR2 (germline): MNHNY, SVGAGI (reference sequence). The CDR3 contains 16 residues. V shed 2 bases, J shed 4 bases, and the junction held 3 bases outside the gene matches. For the CDR3, the DNA is TGTGCCAGCAGTTACGGGACAGGGATCGGGGCCAACGTCCTGACTTTC. It is translated as CASSYGTGIGANVLTF.

V gene TRBV15 combines with J gene TRBJ2-1, with 7 positions matching TRBD2. Germline V CDR1 and CDR2: LNHNV, YYDKDF (reference sequence). J was trimmed by 6 bases and V by 0 bases; bases with no gene match: 11. CDR3 length: 17 residues. CDR3 amino acids: CATSRDREETHFNEQFF. CDR3 in DNA: TGTGCCACCAGCAGAGATCGGGAGGAGACTCATTTCAATGAGCAGTTCTTC.

The gene calls are TRBV11-2 and TRBJ1-1; 8 bases agree with TRBD1. Germline V gene data show CDR1 as SGHAT and CDR2 as FQNNGV. J was trimmed by 1 base and V by 5 bases; bases with no gene match: 6. This CDR3 has 15 residues. CDR3 nucleotides: TGTGCCAGCAGCCTTTCCGGGACAGGGAACACTGAAGCTTTCTTT. Translating it yields CASSLSGTGNTEAFF. Full variable domain (outside the CDR3, taken from reference TRBV11-2 and TRBJ1-1): EAGVAQSPRYKIIEKRQSVAFWCNPISGHATLYWYQQILGQGPKLLIQFQNNGVVDDSQLPKDRFSAERLKGVDSTLKIQPAKLEDSAVYLCASSLSGTGNTEAFFGQGTRLTVV.

There are a few counts of this clone. The V call is TRBV4-1, the J call TRBJ1-5; TRBD1 aligns across 10 bases. V shed 3 bases, J shed 7 bases, and the junction held 3 bases outside the gene matches. The germline CDR1 and CDR2 sequences are MGHRA and YSYEKL. The CDR3 spans 14 residues. The CDR3 is CASSQGTGVQPQHF. In nucleotides, the CDR3 is TGCGCCAGCAGCCAGGGGACAGGGGTCCAGCCCCAGCATTTT.

V is TRBV18 and J is TRBJ1-2; D remains ambiguous. The CDR3 has 14 amino acids. V was shortened by 1 base and J by 4 bases, with 10 bases between the two germline ends. Per the germline V gene, CDR1 is KGHSH and CDR2 is LQKENI. The CDR3 sequence is CASSPLKEGYGYTF. The DNA for the CDR3 is TGTGCCAGCTCACCACTTAAAGAGGGCTATGGCTACACCTTC.

This clone was recorded once. The chain uses TRBV20-1 and TRBJ2-7; the D gene is possibly TRBD2 (6 bases). CDR1 DFQATT and CDR2 SNEGSKA come from the germline V gene (reference sequence). The germline V and J ends were trimmed by 6 bases and 6 bases, with 12 bases remaining between them. This CDR3 is built from 11 residues. The CDR3 loop reads CSAGRTTEQYF. The CDR3 DNA is TGCAGTGCCGGGAGAACTACCGAGCAGTACTTC.

The chain links TRBV4-1 to TRBJ2-3; 9 positions agree with TRBD2. With 1 base clipped from V and 6 bases from J, the junction kept 14 bases outside the gene matches. Germline V gene sequence: CDR1 MGHRA, CDR2 YSYEKL. CDR3 length: 18 amino acids. The CDR3 reads CASSQGSARGRAGDTQYF. CDR3 DNA sequence: TGCGCCAGCAGCCAAGGATCGGCGCGCGGGAGGGCTGGGGATACGCAGTATTTT.

V usage is TRBV5-8 and J usage is TRBJ1-1; D not certain. V dropped 4 bases and J dropped 11 bases, with 18 bases sitting between them. This CDR3 has 13 amino acids. From germline, CDR1 is SGHTS and CDR2 YDEGEE. CDR3 sequence: CASSPGIMSVAFF. CDR3 DNA: TGTGCCAGCAGCCCCGGGATAATGTCTGTCGCTTTCTTT.

The J gene is TRBJ1-1, the V gene TRBV18; D gene ambiguous. The CDR3 is made up of 15 amino acids. V was pared by 6 bases and J by 3 bases, with 17 bases between. Germline V lookup: CDR1 KGHSH, CDR2 LQKENI. Here the CDR3 reads CASSPTLGKDTEAFF. In DNA form, the CDR3 reads TGTGCCAGCTCCCCAACACTAGGGAAAGACACTGAAGCTTTCTTT. Drawing the rest from reference TRBV18 and TRBJ1-1, the complete variable domain is NAGVMQNPRHLVRRRGQEARLRCSPMKGHSHVYWYRQLPEEGLKFMVYLQKENIIDESGMPKERFSAEFPKEGPSILRIQQVVRGDSAAYFCASSPTLGKDTEAFFGQGTRLTVV.

The rearrangement links TRBV3-1 (or the pseudogene TRBV3-2) to TRBJ1-5, with 7 bases fitting TRBD1. V shed 3 bases, J shed 6 bases, and the junction held 11 bases outside the gene matches. The CDR3 extends over 16 amino acids. CDR1 and CDR2 (germline): LGHDT, YNNKEL (reference sequence). The CDR3 region has the DNA TGTGCCAGCAGCCACTCTACCAAGGGGGCGGCTCAGCCCCAGCATTTT. Translation: CASSHSTKGAAQPQHF.

V gene TRBV6-5 combines with J gene TRBJ1-4; 8 positions agree with TRBD1. Trimming cost V 8 bases and J 5 bases; bases outside gene matches: 7. This CDR3 has 14 amino acids. In germline, CDR1 is MNHEY, CDR2 SVGAGI. DNA for the CDR3: TGTGCCAGCGGCCGGACAGGGCCAAATGAAAAACTGTTTTTT. The encoded protein is CASGRTGPNEKLFF.

This chain connects TRBV12-3 or TRBV12-4 to TRBJ1-2, with D possibly matching TRBD1 (6 bases). The germline V and J ends were trimmed by 4 bases and 6 bases, with 12 bases remaining between them. The length of the CDR3 is 13 residues. The DNA for the CDR3 is TGTGCCAGCAGTTCAACAGGGTACCATGGCTACACCTTC. It specifies CASSSTGYHGYTF.

The V call is TRBV6-5, the J call TRBJ1-1; D is unclear. Germline V gives CDR1 MNHEY, CDR2 SVGAGI. The CDR3 is 14 residues long. The V gene lost 2 bases and the J gene lost 3 bases, with 10 bases spanning the gap. Here the CDR3 reads CASSYGPRDTEAFF. The CDR3 coding sequence is TGTGCCAGCAGTTACGGCCCGCGGGACACTGAAGCTTTCTTT.

The V gene is TRBV7-9, the J gene TRBJ1-2, with TRBD1 as a possible D gene (5 bases). Germline values: CDR1 SEHNR, CDR2 FQNEAQ (reference sequence). The CDR3 length is 15 residues. Trimming left V 2 bases short and J 6 bases short, with 16 bases between. The CDR3 DNA reads TGTGCCAGCAGCTTAAGGCAGGGTGGGTTGAATGGCTACACCTTC. This sequence encodes CASSLRQGGLNGYTF.

The genes are TRBV28 and TRBJ1-2; D gene ambiguous. CDR3 length: 13 amino acids. In germline, CDR1 is MDHEN, CDR2 SYDVKM. Trimming shortened V by 6 bases and J by 8 bases, and 16 bases separated the two germline ends. The CDR3 sequence: CASSPLSIWGYTF. The CDR3 DNA reads TGTGCCAGCAGCCCGTTGTCTATCTGGGGCTACACCTTC.

The chain's CDR3 is CASSTRQGAYEQYF. CDR3 in DNA: TGTGCCAGCAGCACCCGACAGGGGGCCTACGAGCAGTACTTC. The rearrangement links TRBV7-8 to TRBJ2-7, with 9 positions matching TRBD1. V dropped 5 bases and J dropped 2; count of bases not matched to a gene: 4. This CDR3 spans 14 amino acids. Per the germline V gene, CDR1 is SGHVS and CDR2 is FQNEAQ.

The rearrangement uses TRBV29-1 and TRBJ2-6; D is possibly TRBD2 (6 bases). This CDR3 has 13 amino acids. V was trimmed by 6 bases and J by 1 base, leaving 7 bases between them. In germline, CDR1 is SQVTM, CDR2 ANQGSEA. The CDR3 spells CSVEGSGANVLTF. DNA for the CDR3: TGCAGCGTGGAGGGGTCTGGGGCCAACGTCCTGACTTTC.

The V and J genes are TRBV18 and TRBJ2-7; 8 bases align to TRBD1. The CDR3 covers 15 residues. V shed 2 bases, J shed 3 bases, and the junction held 6 bases outside the gene matches. From germline, CDR1 is KGHSH and CDR2 LQKENI. The CDR3 here is CASSPVGQGNYEQYF. For the CDR3, the DNA is TGTGCCAGCTCACCAGTCGGACAGGGAAACTACGAGCAGTACTTC.

The gene calls are TRBV6-1 and TRBJ1-1; TRBD1 is a possible D gene (5 bases). The germline gives CDR1 MNHNS, CDR2 SASEGT. The CDR3 contains 13 residues. V was cut by 3 bases and J by 4 bases, with 9 bases left in between. The DNA of the CDR3 is TGTGCCAGCAGTGATCGAAGGGGCACTGAAGCTTTCTTT. This translates into CASSDRRGTEAFF.

The gene calls are TRBV5-5 and TRBJ2-3; 15 nucleotides agree with TRBD2. This CDR3 has 18 amino acids. V gave up 0 bases and J gave up 5 bases; unmatched junction bases: 7. Germline V gene sequence: CDR1 SGHKS, CDR2 YYEKEE (reference sequence). The CDR3 DNA follows: TGTGCCAGCAGCTTGGCCCAGGGACTAGCGGGGGGTATAGATACGCAGTATTTT. Translation: CASSLAQGLAGGIDTQYF.

This sequence joins TRBV6-5 and TRBJ1-5; unclear D gene. The CDR3 has 15 residues. Trimming removed 6 bases at V and 5 bases at J, with 17 bases between. The germline V gene encodes CDR1 MNHEY and CDR2 SVGAGI. Written as DNA, the CDR3 is TGTGCCAGCAGCCCCCTAGGAACAAAGGATCAGCCCCAGCATTTT. This gives the protein CASSPLGTKDQPQHF.

The chain recombines TRBV1 with TRBJ1-2. TRBV1 is shown as a pseudogene. This CDR3 comprises 15 residues. CDR3 loop: CTRGRVDGANYGYTF. DNA for the CDR3: TGCACCAGAGGTCGTGTTGACGGGGCTAACTATGGCTACACCTTC.